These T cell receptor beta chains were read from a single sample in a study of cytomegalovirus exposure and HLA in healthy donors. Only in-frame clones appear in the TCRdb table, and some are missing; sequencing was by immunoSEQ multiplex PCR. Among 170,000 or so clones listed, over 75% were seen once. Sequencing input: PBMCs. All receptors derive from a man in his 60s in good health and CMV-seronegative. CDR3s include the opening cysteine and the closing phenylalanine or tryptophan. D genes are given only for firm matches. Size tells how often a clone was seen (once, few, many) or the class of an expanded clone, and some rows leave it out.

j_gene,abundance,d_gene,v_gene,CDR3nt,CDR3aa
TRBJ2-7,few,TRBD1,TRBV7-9,TGTGCCAGCAGCCCCGGGACAGCTACCTACGAGCAGTACTTC,CASSPGTATYEQYF
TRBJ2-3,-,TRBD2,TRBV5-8,TGTGCCAGCAGCCGTGGGACTAGCGGGGGGGGACCCACAGATACGCAGTATTTT,CASSRGTSGGGPTDTQYF
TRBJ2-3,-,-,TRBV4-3,TGCGCCAGCAGCCAAGATCTGGGGGGAACAGATACGCAGTATTTT,CASSQDLGGTDTQYF
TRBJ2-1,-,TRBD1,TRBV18,TGTGCCAGCTCATTACGACAGGGGAGCTACAATGAGCAGTTCTTC,CASSLRQGSYNEQFF
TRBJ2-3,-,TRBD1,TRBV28,TGTGCCAGCAGTTCTGAGGACAGGGGCACAGATACGCAGTATTTT,CASSSEDRGTDTQYF
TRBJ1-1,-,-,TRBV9,TGTGCCAGCGCGGGGTGGGGGGGTAGTTCAATGAACACTGAAGCTTTCTTT,CASAGWGGSSMNTEAFF
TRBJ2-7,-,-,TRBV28,TGTGCCAGCAGTTCCCCGTTTGGGGCCAAGTACGAGCAGTACTTC,CASSSPFGAKYEQYF
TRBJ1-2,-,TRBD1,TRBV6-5,TGTGCCAGCAGTGGGGACAGGTGGTATGGCTACACCTTC,CASSGDRWYGYTF
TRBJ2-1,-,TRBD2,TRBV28,TGTGCCAGCAGTATAAGCGGGAGTAGGGAGCAGTTCTTC,CASSISGSREQFF
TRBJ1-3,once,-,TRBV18,TGTGCCAGCTCTCGGGGACTCGGATTTGGAAACACCATATATTTT,CASSRGLGFGNTIYF
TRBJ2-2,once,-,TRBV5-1,TGCGCCAGCAGACTGGTCGGGGGTCCTATAAACACGGGGAACACCGGGGAGCTGTTTTTT,CASRLVGGPINTGNTGELFF
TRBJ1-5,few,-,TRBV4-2,TGTGCCAGCAGCCAAGACAGGGTTGGCAATCAGCCCCAGCATTTT,CASSQDRVGNQPQHF
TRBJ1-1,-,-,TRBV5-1,TGCGCCAGCAGCTCTGTACAGGGAAACACTGAAGCTTTCTTT,CASSSVQGNTEAFF
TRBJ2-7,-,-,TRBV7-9,TGTGCCAGCAGCTTAGGGCCGGGATCGGCTTACGAGCAGTACTTC,CASSLGPGSAYEQYF
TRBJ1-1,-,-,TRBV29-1,TGCAGCGTCGGCGGGAGATTGAACACTGAAGCTTTCTTT,CSVGGRLNTEAFF
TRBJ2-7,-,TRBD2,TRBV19,TGTGCCAGTACAACTAGCGGGAGTTCCTACGAGCAGTACTTC,CASTTSGSSYEQYF
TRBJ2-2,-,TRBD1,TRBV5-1,TGCGCCAGCAGCTTAGGGACAGGGAATGCCGGGGAGCTGTTTTTT,CASSLGTGNAGELFF
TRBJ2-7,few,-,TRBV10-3,TGTGCCATCAGTGGACGGAGCTCCTACGAGCAGTACTTC,CAISGRSSYEQYF
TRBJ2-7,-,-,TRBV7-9,TGTGCCAGCACCGGGTTCTCGACAGGGACGCGGGGCGAGCAGTACTTC,CASTGFSTGTRGEQYF
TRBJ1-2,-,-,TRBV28,TGTGCCAGCACAAGAACAGAAGGCTATGGCTACACCTTC,CASTRTEGYGYTF
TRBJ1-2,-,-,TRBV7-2,TGTGCCAGCAGCTCTTCACCCGGGTCCCTTTATGGCTACACCTTC,CASSSSPGSLYGYTF
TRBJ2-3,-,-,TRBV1,TGCACCAGCAGGGCCGACAGTGATACGCAGTATTTT,CTSRADSDTQYF